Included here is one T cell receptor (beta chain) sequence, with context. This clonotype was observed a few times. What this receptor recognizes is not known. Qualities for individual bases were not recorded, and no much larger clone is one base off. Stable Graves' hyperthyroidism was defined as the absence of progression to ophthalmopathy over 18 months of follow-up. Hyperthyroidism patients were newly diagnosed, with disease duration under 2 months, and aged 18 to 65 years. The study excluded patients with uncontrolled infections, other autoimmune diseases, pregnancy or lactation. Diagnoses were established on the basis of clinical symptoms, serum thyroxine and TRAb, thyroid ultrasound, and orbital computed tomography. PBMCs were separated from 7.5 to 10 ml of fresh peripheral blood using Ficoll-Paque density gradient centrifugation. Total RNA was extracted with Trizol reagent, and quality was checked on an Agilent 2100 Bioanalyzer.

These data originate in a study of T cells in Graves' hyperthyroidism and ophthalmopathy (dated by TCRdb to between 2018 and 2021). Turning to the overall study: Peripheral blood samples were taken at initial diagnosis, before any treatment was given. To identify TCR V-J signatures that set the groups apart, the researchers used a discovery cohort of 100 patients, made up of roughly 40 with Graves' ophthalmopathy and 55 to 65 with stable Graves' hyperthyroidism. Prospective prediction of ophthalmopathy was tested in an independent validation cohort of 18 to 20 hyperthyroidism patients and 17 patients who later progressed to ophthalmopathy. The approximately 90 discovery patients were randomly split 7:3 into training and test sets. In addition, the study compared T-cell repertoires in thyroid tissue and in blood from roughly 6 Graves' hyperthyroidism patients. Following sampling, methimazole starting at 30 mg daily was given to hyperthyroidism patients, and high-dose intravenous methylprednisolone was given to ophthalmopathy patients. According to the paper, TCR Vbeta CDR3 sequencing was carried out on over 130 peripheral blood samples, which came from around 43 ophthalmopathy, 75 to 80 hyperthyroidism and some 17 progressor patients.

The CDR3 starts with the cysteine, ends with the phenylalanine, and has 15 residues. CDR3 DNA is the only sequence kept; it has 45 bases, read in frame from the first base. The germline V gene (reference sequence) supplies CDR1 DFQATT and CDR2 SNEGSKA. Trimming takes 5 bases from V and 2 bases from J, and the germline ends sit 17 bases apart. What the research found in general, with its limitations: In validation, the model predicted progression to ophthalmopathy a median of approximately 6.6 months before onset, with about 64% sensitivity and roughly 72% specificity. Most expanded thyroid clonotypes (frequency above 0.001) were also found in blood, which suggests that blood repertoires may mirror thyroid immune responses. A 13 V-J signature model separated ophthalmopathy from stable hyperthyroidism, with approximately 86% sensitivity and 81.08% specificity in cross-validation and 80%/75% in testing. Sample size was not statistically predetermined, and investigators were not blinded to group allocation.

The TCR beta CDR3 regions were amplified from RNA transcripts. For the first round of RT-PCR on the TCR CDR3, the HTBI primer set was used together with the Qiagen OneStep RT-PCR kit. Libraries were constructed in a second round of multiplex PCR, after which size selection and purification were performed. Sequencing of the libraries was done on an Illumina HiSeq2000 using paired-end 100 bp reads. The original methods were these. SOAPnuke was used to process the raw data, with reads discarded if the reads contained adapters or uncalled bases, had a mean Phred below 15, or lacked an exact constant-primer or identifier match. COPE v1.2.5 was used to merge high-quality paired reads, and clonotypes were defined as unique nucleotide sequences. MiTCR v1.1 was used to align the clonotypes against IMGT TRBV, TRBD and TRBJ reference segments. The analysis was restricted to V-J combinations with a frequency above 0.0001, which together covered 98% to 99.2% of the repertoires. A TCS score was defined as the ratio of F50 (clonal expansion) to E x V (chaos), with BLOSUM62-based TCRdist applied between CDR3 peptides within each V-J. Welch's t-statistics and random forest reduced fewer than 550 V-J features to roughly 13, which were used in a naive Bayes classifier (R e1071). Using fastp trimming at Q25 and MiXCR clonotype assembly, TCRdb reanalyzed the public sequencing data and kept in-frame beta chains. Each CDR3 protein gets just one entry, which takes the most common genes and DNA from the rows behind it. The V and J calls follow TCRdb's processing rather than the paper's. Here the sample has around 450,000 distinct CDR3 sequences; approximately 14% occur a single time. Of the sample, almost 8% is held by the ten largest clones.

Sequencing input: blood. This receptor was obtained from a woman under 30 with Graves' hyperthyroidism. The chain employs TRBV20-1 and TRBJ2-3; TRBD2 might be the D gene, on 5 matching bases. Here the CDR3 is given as CSAVDYSWDTDTQYF. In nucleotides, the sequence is TGCAGTGCTGTTGACTACTCCTGGGACACAGATACGCAGTATTTT.